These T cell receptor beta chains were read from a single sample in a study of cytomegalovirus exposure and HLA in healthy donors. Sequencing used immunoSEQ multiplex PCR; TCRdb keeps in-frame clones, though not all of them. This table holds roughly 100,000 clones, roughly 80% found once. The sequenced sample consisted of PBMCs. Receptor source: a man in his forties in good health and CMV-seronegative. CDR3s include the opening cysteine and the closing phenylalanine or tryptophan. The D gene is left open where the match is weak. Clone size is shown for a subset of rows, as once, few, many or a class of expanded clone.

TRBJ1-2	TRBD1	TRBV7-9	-	CASSPQDRARGYTF	TGTGCCAGCAGCCCTCAGGACAGGGCTCGGGGCTACACCTTC
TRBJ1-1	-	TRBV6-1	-	CASTKGGKTEAFF	TGTGCCAGCACCAAGGGAGGGAAAACTGAAGCTTTCTTT
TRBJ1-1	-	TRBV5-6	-	CASSSGAGEAFF	TGTGCCAGCAGCTCAGGGGCCGGTGAAGCTTTCTTT
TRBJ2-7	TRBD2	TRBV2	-	CASSKTSGGPYEQYF	TGTGCCAGCAGCAAGACTAGCGGGGGACCCTACGAGCAGTACTTC
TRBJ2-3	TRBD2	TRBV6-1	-	CASSGLAGGLDTQYF	TGTGCCAGCAGTGGACTAGCGGGGGGGTTAGATACGCAGTATTTT
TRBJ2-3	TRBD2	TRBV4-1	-	CASSRSGGAPDTQYF	TGCGCCAGCAGCCGTAGCGGGGGGGCTCCAGATACGCAGTATTTT
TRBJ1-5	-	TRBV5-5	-	CASSLASGVGSNQPQHF	TGTGCCAGCAGCTTGGCCAGCGGGGTTGGGAGCAATCAGCCCCAGCATTTT
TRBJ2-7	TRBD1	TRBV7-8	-	CASSLTRGQGAEQYF	TGTGCCAGCAGCTTGACCCGTGGACAGGGTGCCGAGCAGTACTTC
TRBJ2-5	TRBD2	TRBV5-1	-	CASSLTQRGGRGQETQYF	TGCGCCAGCAGCTTGACGCAGCGGGGGGGCCGCGGGCAAGAGACCCAGTACTTC
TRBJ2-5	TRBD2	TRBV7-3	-	CASSVAGGPLETQYF	TGTGCCAGCAGTGTCGCGGGGGGGCCTTTAGAGACCCAGTACTTC
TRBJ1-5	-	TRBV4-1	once	CASSQNRDSNQPQHF	TGCGCCAGCAGCCAGAACAGGGATAGCAATCAGCCCCAGCATTTT
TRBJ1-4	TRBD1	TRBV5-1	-	CASSSGQLPAFATNEKLFF	TGCGCCAGCAGCTCGGGACAGCTTCCCGCCTTTGCAACTAATGAAAAACTGTTTTTT
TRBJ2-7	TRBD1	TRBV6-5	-	CASSQSGTAYEQYF	TGTGCCAGCTCTCAGTCGGGGACAGCCTACGAGCAGTACTTC
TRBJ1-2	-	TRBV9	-	CASSPPGTYGYTF	TGTGCCAGCAGCCCCCCGGGTACTTATGGCTACACCTTC
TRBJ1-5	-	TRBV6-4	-	CASSDKSANQPQHF	TGTGCCAGCAGTGACAAGTCAGCGAATCAGCCCCAGCATTTT
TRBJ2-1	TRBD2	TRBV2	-	CASSPTSDPFNEQFF	TGTGCCAGCAGTCCGACTAGCGATCCCTTCAATGAGCAGTTCTTC
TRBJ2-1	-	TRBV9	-	CASSVGGQGGEQFF	TGTGCCAGCAGCGTAGGGGGACAAGGGGGTGAGCAGTTCTTC
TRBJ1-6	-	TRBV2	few	CASKTGRTNSPLHF	TGTGCCAGCAAAACAGGGCGGACCAATTCACCCCTCCACTTT
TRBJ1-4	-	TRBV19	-	CASKKSHSNEKLFF	TGTGCCAGTAAGAAAAGCCACTCTAATGAAAAACTGTTTTTT
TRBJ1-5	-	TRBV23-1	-	CASSQLRPGNLCQPQHF	TGCGCCAGCAGTCAATTACGTCCAGGGAACTTGTGTCAGCCCCAGCATTTT
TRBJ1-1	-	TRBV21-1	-	CASSKEGCTEAFF	TGTGCCAGCAGCAAAGAGGGGTGCACTGAAGCTTTCTTT
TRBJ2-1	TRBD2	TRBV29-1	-	CSGMGGNEQFF	TGCAGCGGGATGGGAGGGAATGAGCAGTTCTTC
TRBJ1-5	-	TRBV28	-	CASISTHQPQHF	TGTGCCAGCATTAGCACTCATCAGCCCCAGCATTTT
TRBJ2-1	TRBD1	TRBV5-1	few	CASSFQGQGALDEQFF	TGCGCCAGCAGCTTCCAAGGACAGGGGGCGTTGGATGAGCAGTTCTTC
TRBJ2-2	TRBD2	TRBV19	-	CASSIFERGGNTGELFF	TGTGCCAGTAGTATATTTGAGCGGGGGGGGAACACCGGGGAGCTGTTTTTT
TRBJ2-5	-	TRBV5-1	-	CASSLQGQETQYF	TGCGCCAGCAGCTTACAGGGCCAAGAGACCCAGTACTTC
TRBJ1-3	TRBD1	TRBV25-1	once	CASSVLTGEASGNTIYF	TGTGCCAGCAGTGTACTGACAGGGGAAGCGTCTGGAAACACCATATATTTT
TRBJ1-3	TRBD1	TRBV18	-	CASSVAGTGTGNTIYF	TGTGCCAGCTCAGTGGCCGGGACAGGGACTGGAAACACCATATATTTT
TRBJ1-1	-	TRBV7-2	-	CASSLVAGEMNTEAFF	TGTGCCAGCAGCTTAGTCGCGGGGGAGATGAACACTGAAGCTTTCTTT
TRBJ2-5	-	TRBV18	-	CASSRQYQETQYF	TGTGCCAGCTCTAGACAGTACCAAGAGACCCAGTACTTC
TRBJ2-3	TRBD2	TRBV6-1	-	CASSATSGNADTQYF	TGTGCCAGCAGTGCGACTAGCGGAAATGCAGATACGCAGTATTTT
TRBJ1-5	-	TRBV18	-	CASSPEGGFQPQHF	TGTGCCAGCTCACCAGAGGGAGGGTTTCAGCCCCAGCATTTT
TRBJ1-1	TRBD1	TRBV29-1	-	CSVRQGVWNTEAFF	TGCAGCGTGCGACAGGGGGTTTGGAACACTGAAGCTTTCTTT
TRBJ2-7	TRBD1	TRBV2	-	CASSGRTGGSDEQYF	TGTGCCAGCAGTGGAAGGACAGGGGGATCTGACGAGCAGTACTTC
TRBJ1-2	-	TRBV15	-	CATSRDLGSQYGYTF	TGTGCCACCAGCAGAGATCTCGGTAGCCAGTATGGCTACACCTTC
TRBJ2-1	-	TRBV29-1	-	CSVLPWTGNEQFF	TGCAGCGTTCTTCCTTGGACTGGGAATGAGCAGTTCTTC
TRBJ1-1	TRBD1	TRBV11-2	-	CASSWGQGGTEAFF	TGTGCCAGCAGCTGGGGACAGGGAGGGACTGAAGCTTTCTTT
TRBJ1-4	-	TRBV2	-	CASSPNHLQGGEEKLFF	TGTGCCAGCAGCCCGAATCACTTACAGGGTGGGGAAGAAAAACTGTTTTTT
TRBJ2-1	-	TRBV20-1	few	CSASSYNEQFF	TGCAGTGCTAGCAGCTACAATGAGCAGTTCTTC
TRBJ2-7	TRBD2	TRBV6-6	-	CASGRGGRVSYEQYF	TGTGCCAGCGGGCGCGGGGGTCGGGTCTCCTACGAGCAGTACTTC
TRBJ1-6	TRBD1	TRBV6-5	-	CATGGSYNSPLHF	TGTGCCACAGGGGGCTCCTATAATTCACCCCTCCACTTT
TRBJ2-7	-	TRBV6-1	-	CASNRPGPTYEQYF	TGTGCCAGCAACCGTCCAGGTCCTACCTACGAGCAGTACTTC
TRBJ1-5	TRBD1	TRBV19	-	CASSIVMRGPQPQHF	TGTGCCAGTAGTATAGTCATGAGGGGGCCCCAGCCCCAGCATTTT
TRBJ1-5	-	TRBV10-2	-	CASSSDSVRPQHF	TGCGCCAGCAGCTCGGACAGCGTGCGGCCCCAGCATTTT
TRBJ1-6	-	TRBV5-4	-	CASSLEVGLSPLHF	TGTGCCAGCAGCTTGGAAGTGGGGCTTTCACCCCTCCACTTT
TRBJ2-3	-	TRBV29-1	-	CSVVGSIRILDTQYF	TGCAGCGTTGTGGGGAGCATTCGTATTCTAGATACGCAGTATTTT
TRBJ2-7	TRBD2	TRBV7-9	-	CASSPGTSGLSYEQYF	TGTGCCAGCAGCCCCGGGACTAGCGGGCTTTCCTACGAGCAGTACTTC
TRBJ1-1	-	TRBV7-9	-	CATSTGGAHTEAFF	TGTGCCACCTCGACCGGGGGGGCCCACACTGAAGCTTTCTTT
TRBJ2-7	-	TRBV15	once	CATSPGFGSLSYEQYF	TGTGCCACCAGCCCAGGGTTTGGCAGCCTCTCCTACGAGCAGTACTTC
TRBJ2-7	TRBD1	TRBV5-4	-	CASSPSTGVHEQYF	TGTGCCAGCAGCCCCTCGACAGGGGTCCACGAGCAGTACTTC
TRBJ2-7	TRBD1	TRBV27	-	CASSRTGYISYEQYF	TGTGCCAGCAGTCGGACAGGGTATATCTCCTACGAGCAGTACTTC
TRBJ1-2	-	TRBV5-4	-	CASSFRADRSGDGYTF	TGTGCCAGCAGCTTCAGGGCTGACAGGTCAGGGGATGGCTACACCTTC
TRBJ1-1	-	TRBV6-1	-	CASSGRLNTEAFF	TGTGCCAGCAGTGGGCGGTTGAACACTGAAGCTTTCTTT
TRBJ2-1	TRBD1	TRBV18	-	CASSPRPGTGFGDNEQFF	TGTGCCAGCTCACCACGTCCCGGGACAGGGTTCGGAGACAATGAGCAGTTCTTC
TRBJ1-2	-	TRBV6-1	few	CASSPAGQNYGYTF	TGTGCCAGCAGCCCAGCAGGGCAGAACTATGGCTACACCTTC
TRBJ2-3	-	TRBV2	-	CASSVRATQYF	TGTGCCAGCAGTGTACGAGCTACGCAGTATTTT
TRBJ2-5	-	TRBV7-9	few	CASSPGELQETQYF	TGTGCCAGCAGCCCAGGGGAACTCCAAGAGACCCAGTACTTC
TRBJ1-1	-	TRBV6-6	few	CASSLQGFSTEAFF	TGTGCCAGCAGTCTACAGGGTTTCAGCACTGAAGCTTTCTTT
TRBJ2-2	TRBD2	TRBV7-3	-	CASSVLVTSGGSRELFF	TGTGCCAGCAGCGTACTCGTGACTAGCGGGGGCTCGAGGGAGCTGTTTTTT